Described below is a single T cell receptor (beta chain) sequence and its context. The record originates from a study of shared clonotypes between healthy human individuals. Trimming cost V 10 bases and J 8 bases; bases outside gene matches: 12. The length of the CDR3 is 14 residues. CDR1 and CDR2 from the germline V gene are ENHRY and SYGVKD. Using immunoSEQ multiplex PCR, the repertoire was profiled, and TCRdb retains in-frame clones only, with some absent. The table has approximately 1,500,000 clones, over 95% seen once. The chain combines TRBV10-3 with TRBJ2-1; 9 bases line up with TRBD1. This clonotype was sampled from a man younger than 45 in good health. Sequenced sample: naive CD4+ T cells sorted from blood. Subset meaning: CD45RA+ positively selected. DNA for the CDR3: TGTGCCACAGCAACGGACAGGGGACCATATGAGCAGTTCTTC. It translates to CATATDRGPYEQFF.